These T cell receptor beta chains were read from a single sample in a study of T-cell reconstitution after alpha-beta-depleted transplantation in children. Using its own MiXCR run on the PCR reads, TCRdb lists one record per CDR3 protein. The sample carries hundreds of thousands of distinct CDR3 sequences, 15% to 20% recorded once. The input for sequencing was PBMCs from the stem cell graft donor, taken from the stem cell graft. The receptors come from a human donor who donated a stem cell graft to a child with acute lymphoblastic leukemia. The CDR3 runs from the conserved cysteine through the conserved F or W. D genes are given only for firm matches. Not all rows give a size; the values are once, few, many and, for expanded clones, a class.

TRBJ2-2 | TRBV18 | . | . | TGTGCCAGCTCACAACAGGGATACACCGGGGAGCTGTTTTTT | CASSQQGYTGELFF
TRBJ2-2 | TRBV27 | . | . | TGTGCCAGCAGTTTAGTAGTCCCAGTTAAGCGCGGGGAGCTGTTTTTT | CASSLVVPVKRGELFF
TRBJ2-3 | TRBV5-6 | . | . | TGTGCCAGCAGCTTCCTTGCCGGCAGGGACACAGATACGCAGTATTTT | CASSFLAGRDTDTQYF
TRBJ2-3 | TRBV27 | . | . | TGTGCCAGCAGTCCCTCCTTGAGCAGTAACACAGATACGCAGTATTTT | CASSPSLSSNTDTQYF
TRBJ2-3 | TRBV20-1 | few | . | TGCAGTGCTAGCCCCCTAGCTAGCACAGATACGCAGTATTTT | CSASPLASTDTQYF
TRBJ2-4 | TRBV12-3/TRBV12-4 | few | . | TGTGCCAGCAGTTTCGCTGGGGCCAAAAACATTCAGTACTTC | CASSFAGAKNIQYF
TRBJ2-3 | TRBV10-3 | . | TRBD2 | TGTGCCATCACCCGGATAGGGCTAGCGGGAGGAGATACGCAGTATTTT | CAITRIGLAGGDTQYF
TRBJ1-5 | TRBV12-3/TRBV12-4 | . | TRBD1 | TGTGCCAGCAATTGGGGGAGGACAGGGGACAGCAATCAGCCCCAGCATTTT | CASNWGRTGDSNQPQHF
TRBJ1-6 | TRBV30 | . | . | TGTGCCTGGAGTGCCCGAGGTTCACCCCTCCACTTT | CAWSARGSPLHF
TRBJ2-7 | TRBV27 | . | TRBD2 | TGTGCCAGCAGTTTGTCGGGGGGAGGTTGGGAGCAGTACTTC | CASSLSGGGWEQYF
TRBJ2-5 | TRBV7-9 | few | TRBD1 | TGTGCCAGCAGCGTGACAGGGGAGACCCAGTACTTC | CASSVTGETQYF
TRBJ2-5 | TRBV6-1 | few | TRBD1 | TGTGCCAGCAGTAAGACAGGGCCAGAGACCCAGTACTTC | CASSKTGPETQYF
TRBJ1-1 | TRBV7-9 | . | . | TGTGCCAGCAGCCCCGGTGGCGGACGGTACCCGAACACTGAAGCTTTCTTT | CASSPGGGRYPNTEAFF
TRBJ2-2 | TRBV5-1 | few | . | TGCGCCAGCAGCTCTGCCCTGCTCCCTGGCACCGGGGAGCTGTTTTTT | CASSSALLPGTGELFF
TRBJ1-1 | TRBV7-6 | . | TRBD1 | TGTGCCAGCAGCTCCCGGGACAGAGACACTGAAGCTTTCTTT | CASSSRDRDTEAFF
TRBJ1-2 | TRBV5-1 | . | . | TGCGCCAGCAGCTTTTCTGCCGCGGGGGGCTACACCTTC | CASSFSAAGGYTF
TRBJ2-1 | TRBV20-1 | many | TRBD2 | TGCAGTGCCGAGCGGGAGTGGGGTAATGAGCAGTTCTTC | CSAEREWGNEQFF
TRBJ1-2 | TRBV20-1 | . | . | TGCAGTGCTCCCTCGGGGGGGCTAGCTAACTATGGCTACACCTTC | CSAPSGGLANYGYTF
TRBJ1-2 | TRBV20-1 | . | TRBD1 | TGCAGTGCCGGGACAGGGGAGGACTATGGCTACACCTTC | CSAGTGEDYGYTF
TRBJ2-3 | TRBV12-3/TRBV12-4 | few | . | TGTGCCAGCAAGGACGGCAACAGGGCAGATACGCAGTATTTT | CASKDGNRADTQYF
TRBJ2-1 | TRBV7-6 | . | . | TGTGCCAGCAGCCTATGGGGCGAGTTGGGGGGCCCGATGAATGAGCAGTTCTTC | CASSLWGELGGPMNEQFF
TRBJ2-3 | TRBV9 | many | TRBD2 | TGTGCCAGCAGCCCGGGACTAGCGGGAGATACAGATACGCAGTATTTT | CASSPGLAGDTDTQYF
TRBJ1-1 | TRBV12-3/TRBV12-4 | few | . | TGTGCCAGCAGTTTTATCGACAGGTTCTCTGAAGCTTTCTTT | CASSFIDRFSEAFF
TRBJ2-2 | TRBV10-3 | . | TRBD2 | TGTGCCATCAGTGGGGCTAGCGGCCGCACGAACACCGGGGAGCTGTTTTTT | CAISGASGRTNTGELFF
TRBJ2-4 | TRBV11-2 | few | TRBD1 | TGTGCCAGCAGCTTATGGGCTCGGACAGGCCGAGCCAAAAACATTCAGTACTTC | CASSLWARTGRAKNIQYF
TRBJ1-1 | TRBV20-1 | few | . | TGCAGTGCTGAGGGACACCAGAACACTGAAGCTTTCTTT | CSAEGHQNTEAFF
TRBJ2-1 | TRBV11-1 | . | . | TGTGCCAGCAGCTTAGCCTTCGGGGGCGGGAGCTCCTACAATGAGCAGTTCTTC | CASSLAFGGGSSYNEQFF
TRBJ2-5 | TRBV20-1 | few | TRBD2 | TGCAGTGCCGCTAGCGGGGCAGGGGAGACCCAGTACTTC | CSAASGAGETQYF
TRBJ1-3 | TRBV13 | few | . | TGTGCCAGCAGCCTTGGACAGCCTTACTCTGGAAACACCATATATTTT | CASSLGQPYSGNTIYF
TRBJ1-1 | TRBV11-2 | . | TRBD1 | TGTGCCAGCAGCTTCCCTTTGGACAGGCCGCCTGCGGGTACTGAAGCTTTCTTT | CASSFPLDRPPAGTEAFF
TRBJ1-6 | TRBV5-4 | . | . | TGTGCCAGCAGCTTGGCGACCGGGAATTCACCCCTCCACTTT | CASSLATGNSPLHF
TRBJ2-2 | TRBV7-3 | . | . | TGTGCCAGCAGCTTAGGGCGGCTCACCGGGGAGCTGTTTTTT | CASSLGRLTGELFF
TRBJ2-1 | TRBV14 | . | . | TGTGCCAGCAGCCAAGGGTCGGCTTACAATGAGCAGTTCTTC | CASSQGSAYNEQFF
TRBJ1-4 | TRBV18 | . | . | TGTGCCAGCTCACCACGGGGGCGCGAAAATGAAAAACTGTTTTTT | CASSPRGRENEKLFF
TRBJ2-1 | TRBV14 | few | TRBD2 | TGTGCCAGCAGCCAAGAGCGGCTAGCGGGAGGGCCTTTGAGCAATGAGCAGTTCTTC | CASSQERLAGGPLSNEQFF
TRBJ2-1 | TRBV3-1 | . | TRBD2 | TGTGCCTCCACCAAAAAGTCTAGCGGGAGCCTATACTCCTACAATGAGCAGTTCTTC | CASTKKSSGSLYSYNEQFF
TRBJ2-2 | TRBV12-3/TRBV12-4 | . | TRBD1 | TGTGCCAGCAGGCACGGCTTCGGGACAGGGGTTAACACCGGGGAGCTGTTTTTT | CASRHGFGTGVNTGELFF